This TCR beta chain originates from a study of cytotoxic CD8 clonotypes in ibrutinib-treated CLL. Profiling relied on immunoSEQ multiplex PCR, and the TCRdb table lists in-frame clones only, not all of them. The data show approximately 16,000 clones, roughly 66% seen once. This specimen was PBMCs, taken before ibrutinib treatment. The source of this sequence is a human donor with chronic lymphocytic leukemia.

The CDR3 protein is CASSLGGRPNTIYF. The CDR3 coding sequence is TGTGCCAGCAGCTTGGGGGGCCGCCCGAACACCATATATTTT. The chain employs TRBV5-4 and TRBJ1-3; TRBD1 might be the D (5 bases). CDR1 is SGHNT, CDR2 YYREEE, per germline (reference sequence). The CDR3 is 14 residues long. Trimming removed 0 bases from V and 7 bases from J, with 11 bases in between. Variable domain in full (rest from reference TRBV5-4 and TRBJ1-3): ETGVTQSPTHLIKTRGQQVTLRCSSQSGHNTVSWYQQALGQGPQFIFQYYREEENGRGNFPPRFSGLQFPNYSSELNVNALELDDSALYLCASSLGGRPNTIYFGEGSWLTVV.